The following is a TCR beta chain sequence with its context. CD8 cells regarded as naive lacked CD45RO, were positively chosen for CCR7, and omitted terminally differentiated effector memory CD45RA+ cells. This specimen belongs to a study of shared clonotypes between healthy human individuals. Assay used: immunoSEQ multiplex PCR; TCRdb lists only in-frame clones, some missing. The table has about 1,900,000 clones, less than 95% seen once. The origin of this receptor is a man between 18 and 35 years old in good health. What was sequenced was naive CD8+ T cells sorted from blood.

The CDR3 loop is CASAWAGTETTDTQYF. The DNA of the CDR3 is TGTGCCAGCGCCTGGGCCGGGACAGAAACCACAGATACGCAGTATTTT. This chain uses TRBV13 with TRBJ2-3; 7 positions match TRBD1. CDR3 length: 16 residues. V shed 8 bases, J shed 2 bases, and the junction held 13 bases outside the gene matches. Germline CDR1 reads PRHDT; CDR2 reads FYEKMQ (reference sequence).